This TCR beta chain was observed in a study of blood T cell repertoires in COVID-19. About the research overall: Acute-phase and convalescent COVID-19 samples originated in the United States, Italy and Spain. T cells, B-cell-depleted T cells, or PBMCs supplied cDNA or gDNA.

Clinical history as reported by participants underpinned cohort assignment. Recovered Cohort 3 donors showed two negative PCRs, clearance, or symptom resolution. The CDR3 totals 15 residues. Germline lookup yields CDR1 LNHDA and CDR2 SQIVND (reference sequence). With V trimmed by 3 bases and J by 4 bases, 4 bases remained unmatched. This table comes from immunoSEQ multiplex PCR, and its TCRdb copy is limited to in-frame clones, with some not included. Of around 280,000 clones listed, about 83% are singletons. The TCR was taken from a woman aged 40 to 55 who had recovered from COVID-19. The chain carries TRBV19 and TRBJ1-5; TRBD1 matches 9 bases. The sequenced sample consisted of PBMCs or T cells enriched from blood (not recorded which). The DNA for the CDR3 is TGTGCCAGTAGTATTGACAGGGGGGCGAATCAGCCCCAGCATTTT. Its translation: CASSIDRGANQPQHF.